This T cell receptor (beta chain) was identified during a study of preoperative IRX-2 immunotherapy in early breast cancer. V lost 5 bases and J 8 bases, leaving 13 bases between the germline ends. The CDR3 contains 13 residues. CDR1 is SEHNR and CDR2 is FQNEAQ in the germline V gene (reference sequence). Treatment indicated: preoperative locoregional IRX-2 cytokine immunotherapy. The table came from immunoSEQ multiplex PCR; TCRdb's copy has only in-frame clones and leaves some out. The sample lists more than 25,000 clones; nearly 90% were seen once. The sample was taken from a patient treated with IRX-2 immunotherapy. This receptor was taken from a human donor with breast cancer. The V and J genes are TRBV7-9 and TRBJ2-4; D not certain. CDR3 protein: CASSSPQTDIQYF. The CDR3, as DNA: TGTGCCAGCAGCAGTCCCCAGACGGACATTCAGTACTTC.